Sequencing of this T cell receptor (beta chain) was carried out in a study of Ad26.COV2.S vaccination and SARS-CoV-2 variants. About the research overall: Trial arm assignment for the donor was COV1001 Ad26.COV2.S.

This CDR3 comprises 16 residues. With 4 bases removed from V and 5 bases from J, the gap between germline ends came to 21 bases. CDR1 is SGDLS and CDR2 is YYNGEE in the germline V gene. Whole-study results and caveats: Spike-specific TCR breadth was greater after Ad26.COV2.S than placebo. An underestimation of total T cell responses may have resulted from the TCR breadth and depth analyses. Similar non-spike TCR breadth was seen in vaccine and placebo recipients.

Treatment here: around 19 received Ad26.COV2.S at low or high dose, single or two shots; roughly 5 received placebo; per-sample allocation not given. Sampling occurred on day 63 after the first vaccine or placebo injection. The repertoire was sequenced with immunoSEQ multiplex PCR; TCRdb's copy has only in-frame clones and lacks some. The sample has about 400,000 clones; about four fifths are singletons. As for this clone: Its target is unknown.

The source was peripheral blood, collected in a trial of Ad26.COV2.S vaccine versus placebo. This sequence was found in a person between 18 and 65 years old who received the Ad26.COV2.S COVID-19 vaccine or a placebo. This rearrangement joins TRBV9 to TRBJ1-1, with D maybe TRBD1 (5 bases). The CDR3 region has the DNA TGTGCCAGCAGCTTAAACCCCCCAGGGAGAGAGACTGAAGCTTTCTTT. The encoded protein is CASSLNPPGRETEAFF.